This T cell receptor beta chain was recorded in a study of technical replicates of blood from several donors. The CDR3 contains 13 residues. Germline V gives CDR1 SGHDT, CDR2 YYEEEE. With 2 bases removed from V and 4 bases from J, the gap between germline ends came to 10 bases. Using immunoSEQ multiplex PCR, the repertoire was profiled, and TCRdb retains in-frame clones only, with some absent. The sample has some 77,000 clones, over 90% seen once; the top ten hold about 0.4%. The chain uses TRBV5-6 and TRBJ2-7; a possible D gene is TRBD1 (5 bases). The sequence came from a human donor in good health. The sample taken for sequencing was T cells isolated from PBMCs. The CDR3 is CASSFQGTYEQYF. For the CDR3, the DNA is TGTGCCAGCAGCTTCCAGGGAACATACGAGCAGTACTTC.